The clone carrying this TCR beta chain was counted only a few times. The target antigen is unknown. CDR1 is SGHNT and CDR2 is YYREEE in the germline V gene (reference sequence). The CDR3 sequence is 16 residues long. The ends were cut back, 5 bases at V and 0 bases at J, with 12 bases in the middle. Assay: immunoSEQ multiplex PCR; the TCRdb copy retains only in-frame clones and omits some. The sample has 300,000 to 500,000 clones; approximately 90% are singletons. The data originate from a study of Ad26.COV2.S vaccination and SARS-CoV-2 variants. Across the study: Participant was drawn from the COV1001 Ad26.COV2.S trial arm. The authors gave Ad26.COV2.S intramuscularly, either once or twice 56 days apart. Findings and caveats of the study: Reported findings describe substantial breadth in spike-specific CD8+ and CD4+ T cell responses following vaccination.

Treatment noted: about 20 received Ad26.COV2.S at low or high dose, single or two shots; about 5 received placebo; per-sample allocation not given. At day 63 after the first vaccine or placebo injection, samples were drawn. An Ad26 vector expressing Wuhan-strain SARS-CoV-2 spike served as the vaccine. Here the sequenced sample was peripheral blood, taken in a trial of Ad26.COV2.S vaccine versus placebo. This receptor was obtained from a person aged 18-60 years who received the Ad26.COV2.S COVID-19 vaccine or a placebo. V gene TRBV5-4 combines with J gene TRBJ2-6; D possibly corresponds to TRBD2 (6 bases). The CDR3: CASSPGEISGANVLTF. For the CDR3, the DNA is TGTGCCAGCAGTCCGGGGGAGATCTCTGGGGCCAACGTCCTGACTTTC.